This T cell receptor beta chain was retrieved from a study of regulatory T cells in long-lasting Graves disease. Study-level results: With persistent disease, TRBV28, TRBJ1-2 and TRBJ2-5 were the favored segments.

V shed 3 bases and J shed 4 bases, with 12 bases lying between them. From germline, CDR1 is LNHNV and CDR2 YYDKDF (reference sequence). This CDR3 is 15 amino acids long. The TCR beta library used iRepertoire HTBI primers with Arm-PCR amplification of CDR3. TCRdb re-derived calls from the multiplex PCR reads in MiXCR, one entry per CDR3 protein. Of about half a million distinct CDR3 sequences detected, around 12% appear once; the ten largest clones hold roughly 9.3%. Points on this clonotype: Its antigen is unidentified.

The time point here: newly diagnosed GD, antithyroid drugs for less than 3 months. PBMC RNA was the source of the TCR library. The sample was also linked to a second study, of T cells in Graves' hyperthyroidism and ophthalmopathy. From that second work: First-round RT-PCR of the TCR CDR3 relied on the HTBI primer set.

The chain combines TRBV15 with TRBJ2-2; D is unclear. The TCR originated in a woman younger than 45 with Graves disease. This sample comprised peripheral blood mononuclear cells (PBMCs), obtained at new diagnosis, from a patient treated with antithyroid drugs. CDR3 nucleotides: TGTGCCACCAGCAGCATTAAACACGCCACCGGGGAGCTGTTTTTT. It translates to CATSSIKHATGELFF.